This record looks at one T cell receptor beta chain sequence and its context. Its antigen remains unidentified. The data were obtained in a study of cytomegalovirus exposure and HLA in healthy donors. Regarding the study as a whole: Confirmation in vitro established that three CMV-associated chains were specific for CMV antigens. Per a later analysis, HLA-associated TCR beta chains showed more clonal expansion than other, equally common TCR beta chains.

Primers for the PCR totalled 60 Vbeta and 13 Jbeta. Study processing details: An analysis performed later counted 70 million to 90 million unique TCR beta chains (roughly 11 million of them shared). Profiled with immunoSEQ multiplex PCR; TCRdb holds only in-frame clones, not every one. V, J and clone size were drawn from that table, and D and trimming were deduced from the DNA. The sample holds 150,000 to 200,000 clones, more than 65% seen once. Healthy donors of bone marrow made up the group. Germline V gene lookup returns CDR1 PRHDT and CDR2 FYEKMQ (reference sequence). V was cut by 5 bases and J by 2 bases, with 12 bases left in between. The length of the CDR3 is 14 residues.

The sequence was collected from a woman aged 25 to 39 in good health and CMV-seropositive. The rearrangement uses TRBV13 and TRBJ1-2; TRBD1 is a possible D gene (5 bases). Sample: PBMCs. The CDR3: CASSARARNYGYTF. In DNA, the CDR3 is TGTGCCAGCAGCGCCAGGGCCCGGAACTATGGCTACACCTTC.